This section outlines one TCR delta chain sequence together with its context. By its share of the sample, this clone is medium-sized (0.01 to 0.1%). Its antigen remains undetermined. No much larger clonotype is one base removed from it; base qualities were not supplied. This entry is derived from a study of delta chains in infants with herpesvirus infections (dated by TCRdb to 2022 to 2025). About the investigation overall: To characterize gammadelta T cell responses to primary cytomegalovirus (CMV) infection, researchers prospectively followed a birth cohort of Ugandan infants starting at birth. In infants who were infected with CMV after birth, the study searched for a public fetal Vdelta1/Vgamma8 gammadelta TCR clonotype. gammadelta TCRs were sequenced from PBMC of 18 CMV-infected infants (one congenitally infected) and 8 CMV-uninfected infants with enough sample available. Infant blood samples were grouped into approximate age categories of 1.5, 4, 8 and 12 months. Belgian fetal and cord blood gammadelta TCR data that had been published previously were included solely for comparison and were not produced in this cohort.

In Kampala, Uganda, pregnant women receiving prenatal care were recruited and their infants were enrolled, and documentation of maternal HIV status was required. Weekly visits were made to families, and infant clinical information, oral swabs and peripheral blood were collected beginning at 6 weeks of age and every 4 months thereafter. Blood was collected in heparin tubes, and PBMC were isolated by Ficoll-Paque density gradient centrifugation and cryopreserved. The library was generated by RT-PCR. TCR cDNA was generated by reverse transcription of PBMC RNA with SuperScript II and gamma-chain- and delta-chain-specific primers. cDNA was purified with AMPure XP beads, amplified, and indexed with Illumina adapters using the Nextera XT Index Kit. An Illumina MiSeq with a V2 300-cycle kit was used to sequence the gammadelta TCR libraries. Under the source paper's analysis protocol: Using MiXCR v2.1.12, CDR3 sequences were assembled, and reads were mapped onto D, J and V genes obtained from GenBank. VDJtools v1.2.1 was used to perform repertoire analyses of the CDR3 clonotypes. For TCRdb, the public reads were processed anew by CATT, and duplicate DNA sequences were folded into one row. TCRdb's processing, not the study's, gives the V and J calls here. Recorded for this sample are around 1,100 delta-chain clones; 31% of them occurred a single time. The ten largest account for around a sixth of the sample.

Results and caveats for the whole study, not just this receptor: Of under 20 CMV-infected infants, several carried the public Vdelta1 clonotype: the congenitally infected infant plus three who were infected postnatally before 120 days of age. The public clonotype was found only at the first time point after infection and was absent in uninfected infants and in those infected after 120 days. The public clonotype might still be present below the detection limit in CMV-uninfected infants. Public-clonotype frequency among Vdelta1 cells appeared to correlate inversely with age at infection and decayed rapidly, seemingly not persisting beyond two to three months. Limitations noted by the authors included a small sample size and a lack of race- or environment-matched controls, because nearly all Ugandans acquire CMV before adulthood.

According to the germline V gene, CDR1 reads GEAIGNYY and CDR2 reads EKD. V loses 0 bases at its end and J loses 0 bases; junction bases beyond the gene matches: 0. The CDR3 spans 14 residues, from the cysteine through the phenylalanine. The CDR3 DNA has 42 bases and is translated from base 1. This material consisted of peripheral blood, taken at time point 3 of longitudinal follow-up. The sequence was collected from a human donor who was a Ugandan infant, either HIV-exposed or HIV-unexposed (not recorded which). The receptor chain draws on TRDV2 and TRDJ1; 7 bases in the junction line up with TRDD3. The DNA sequence reads TGTGCCTGTGACACCTGGGGGAACACCGATAAACTCATCTTT. Translated, this is CACDTWGNTDKLIF.